What follows are 8 T cell receptor beta chains derived from one specimen sequenced in a study of beta chain features in type 1 diabetes. Isolated RNA was reverse transcribed in full, so expressed TCRB transcripts were sequenced. Measured with immunoSEQ multiplex PCR; TCRdb has only the in-frame clones, and not every one. The repertoire has roughly 140,000 clones, about 8.5% of them found once; the top ten carry nearly 0.65%. The source material was central memory CD4+ T cells from blood. The receptors come from a man younger than 35 in good health.

This clone was detected only a few times. The chain joins TRBV7-3 to TRBJ2-6, with a possible D match to TRBD2 (7 bases). The CDR3 runs 17 residues. CDR1 and CDR2 from the germline V gene are SGHTA and FQGTGA. The V end lost 2 bases, the J end lost 0 bases, and 11 bases lay between the germline ends. CDR3 DNA: TGTGCCAGCAGCTTACAAGGGGGGGCCTCTGGGGCCAACGTCCTGACTTTC. This encodes CASSLQGGASGANVLTF. Full variable domain (rest looked up from reference TRBV7-3 and TRBJ2-6): GAGVSQTPSNKVTEKGKYVELRCDPISGHTALYWYRQSLGQGPEFLIYFQGTGAADDSGLPNDRFFAVRPEGSVSTLKIQRTERGDSAVYLCASSLQGGASGANVLTFGAGSRLTVL.

This clone showed up just a few times. This chain connects TRBV27 to TRBJ2-2; TRBD2 matches at 13 bases. The germline CDR1 and CDR2 sequences are MNHEY and SMNVEV (reference sequence). V shed 4 bases, J shed 7 bases, and the junction held 6 bases outside the gene matches. CDR3 length: 16 residues. CDR3 protein: CASSSRTSGSIGELFF. The CDR3 region has the DNA TGTGCCAGCAGTTCCCGGACTAGCGGGAGTATCGGGGAGCTGTTTTTT.

This clone was observed a few times. The chain carries TRBV7-3 and TRBJ1-2; D gene uncertain. The CDR3 has 13 residues. Germline V CDR1 and CDR2: SGHTA, FQGTGA. Trimming took off 2 bases at V and 4 bases at J, with 8 bases between the two ends. CDR3 protein: CASSLGSSYGYTF. For the CDR3, the DNA is TGTGCCAGCAGCTTAGGTTCCAGCTATGGCTACACCTTC.

The V and J genes are TRBV7-9 and TRBJ1-2; a weak D match, TRBD1 (6 bases). Trimming removed 4 bases from V and 5 bases from J, with 23 bases in between. CDR1 and CDR2 (germline): SEHNR, FQNEAQ (reference sequence). This CDR3 comprises 17 residues. CDR3 bases: TGTGCCAGCAGCTCCACAGGGTCCCGCAGCCTAATTTATGGCTACACCTTC. Protein: CASSSTGSRSLIYGYTF.

This clone was detected only a few times. V usage is TRBV7-2 and J usage is TRBJ2-5, with TRBD2 matching 9 bases. The CDR3 contains 15 residues. Germline V gene data show CDR1 as SGHTA and CDR2 as FQGNSA. Trimming removed 5 bases from V and 5 bases from J; junction bases left unmatched: 9. This CDR3 is CASSLGPAGGETQYF. Written as DNA, the CDR3 is TGTGCCAGCAGCCTAGGACCGGCGGGAGGGGAGACCCAGTACTTC.

This clone was seen a few times. The genes are TRBV6-1 and TRBJ2-5; TRBD1 matches at 7 bases. With V trimmed by 4 bases and J by 7 bases, 18 bases remained unmatched. Germline assignment: CDR1 MNHNS and CDR2 SASEGT. This CDR3 comprises 17 residues. For the CDR3, the DNA is TGTGCCAGCAGTGGAGGTTGGGGACAGATACTACCGTGGACCCAGTACTTC. Protein: CASSGGWGQILPWTQYF.

This clone was counted between two and nine times. The V call is TRBV28, the J call TRBJ2-6, with D perhaps TRBD1 (6 bases). The V gene's germline CDR1 is MDHEN and CDR2 SYDVKM. CDR3 length: 15 amino acids. The V gene lost 6 bases and the J gene lost 5 bases, with 14 bases spanning the gap. CDR3 nucleotide sequence: TGTGCCAGCAGCCTCCCAGGGGTCCGGGCCAACGTCCTGACTTTC. Translation gives CASSLPGVRANVLTF.

This clone came up a few times. The CDR3 DNA sequence: TGTGCCTGGAGCTTATGGGGACAGGCCTTCAATGAGCAGTTCTTC. Translating it yields CAWSLWGQAFNEQFF. The gene calls are TRBV30 and TRBJ2-1; 8 bases match TRBD1. V was pared by 3 bases and J by 6 bases, with 10 bases of the junction left unmatched. This CDR3 has 15 residues. Per germline, CDR1 GTSNPN and CDR2 SVGIG (reference sequence).